These 32 T cell receptor beta chains originate from one sample sequenced in a study of beta chain features in type 1 diabetes. Study-level points and caveats: A moderate, significant TCRB CDR3 shortening appeared in type 1 diabetes across four CD4+ subsets.

As every portion of the isolated RNA was reverse transcribed, the sequencing read expressed TCRB transcripts. The method was immunoSEQ multiplex PCR; TCRdb's version includes in-frame clones alone and lacks a portion of them. The table has some 350,000 clones, roughly 12% seen once; the top ten hold roughly 0.015%. The antigens for these receptors are not known. The sequencing sample was made of naive CD4+ T cells from blood. The receptors shown here come from a woman aged 18 to 35 with type 1 diabetes.

The chain carries TRBV28 and TRBJ1-2; D is unresolved. V dropped 4 bases and J dropped 3 bases, with 12 bases sitting between them. This CDR3 is built from 14 residues. The germline CDR1 and CDR2 sequences are MDHEN and SYDVKM. CDR3 sequence (DNA): TGTGCCAGCAGTTCCCCCTCGGGTTACTATGGCTACACCTTC. Protein: CASSSPSGYYGYTF.

This chain links TRBV2 with TRBJ1-2; D is ambiguous. Germline CDR1 SNHLY, CDR2 FYNNEI. The V end was cut by 5 bases, the J end by 0 bases, with 13 bases between. This CDR3 comprises 15 residues. The CDR3 is CASSTNSGANYGYTF. The CDR3 DNA sequence: TGTGCCAGCAGTACAAACAGCGGAGCTAACTATGGCTACACCTTC.

In its sample, this clone was seen a few times. V usage is TRBV30 and J usage is TRBJ2-3; 7 bases align to TRBD1. CDR1 GTSNPN and CDR2 SVGIG come from the germline V gene (reference sequence). V shed 3 bases, J shed 2 bases, and the junction held 8 bases outside the gene matches. This CDR3 spans 15 amino acids. In nucleotides, the CDR3 is TGTGCCTGGAGCTCGACAGGGATACTCACAGATACGCAGTATTTT. Its translation is CAWSSTGILTDTQYF.

The chain joins TRBV19 to TRBJ1-5; TRBD1 matches at 7 bases. Germline trimming cut 7 bases from V and 7 bases from J; bases unmatched to any gene: 10. Germline V gives CDR1 LNHDA, CDR2 SQIVND (reference sequence). The CDR3 totals 14 residues. The chain's CDR3 is CASTPDRWRQPQHF. The CDR3 bases are TGTGCCAGTACCCCGGACAGGTGGCGACAGCCCCAGCATTTT.

This chain joins TRBV6-5 and TRBJ1-2, with TRBD1 identical over 8 bases. The trim removed 6 bases at V and 3 bases at J, leaving 6 bases unmatched. Germline V gene sequence: CDR1 MNHEY, CDR2 SVGAGI. This CDR3 spans 14 amino acids. CDR3 DNA: TGTGCCAGCAGCGTGGACAGGGAAGACTATGGCTACACCTTC. Its translation: CASSVDREDYGYTF.

This clone has just a few counts. This sequence joins TRBV4-1 and TRBJ2-3, with TRBD1 matching 7 bases. Germline trimming cut 4 bases from V and 1 base from J; bases unmatched to any gene: 5. Germline CDR1 MGHRA, CDR2 YSYEKL. CDR3 length: 15 residues. CDR3 bases: TGCGCCAGCAGCCGAACAGGGGTAGGCACAGATACGCAGTATTTT. This gives the protein CASSRTGVGTDTQYF.

This chain connects TRBV4-1 to TRBJ2-7, with 7 bases aligning to TRBD1. CDR1 and CDR2 from the germline V gene are MGHRA and YSYEKL. The CDR3 totals 18 residues. V shed 8 bases and J 1 base; nucleotides not matched to a gene: 20. The chain's CDR3 is CASVDRRSTVATSYEQYF. Written as DNA, the CDR3 is TGCGCCAGCGTGGACAGGCGGTCGACTGTTGCTACGTCCTACGAGCAGTACTTC.

The chain combines TRBV30 with TRBJ1-5, with TRBD1 identical over 7 bases. CDR1 GTSNPN and CDR2 SVGIG come from the germline V gene (reference sequence). The V and J ends lost 0 bases and 5 bases, in that order; junction bases with no gene match: 4. The CDR3 is 14 amino acids. Written as DNA, the CDR3 is TGTGCCTGGAGTGTACTAGGGGGCCATCAGCCCCAGCATTTT. This codes for CAWSVLGGHQPQHF.

This clone has more than one count but fewer than ten. The chain has TRBV7-2 and TRBJ2-1, with TRBD2 identical over 11 bases. The CDR3 contains 19 residues. Unmatched junction bases numbered 16, after V lost 5 bases and J lost 4 bases. The germline gives CDR1 SGHTA, CDR2 FQGNSA. The CDR3 reads CASSRKGTSGSGAYNEQFF. CDR3 bases: TGTGCCAGCAGCCGAAAGGGTACTAGCGGGAGCGGGGCTTACAATGAGCAGTTCTTC.

This clone came up a few times. The gene calls are TRBV28 and TRBJ1-2; D is uncertain. Trimming removed 1 base from V and 7 bases from J, with 16 bases in between. CDR1 and CDR2 (germline): MDHEN, SYDVKM. CDR3 length equals 15 residues. The DNA for the CDR3 is TGTGCCAGCAGTTTATCTGCAGGAGGTTTTCGTGGCTACACCTTC. It is translated as CASSLSAGGFRGYTF.

This clone has just one count. The chain has TRBV5-1 and TRBJ2-3; TRBD2 agrees at 11 bases. The CDR3 runs to 17 residues. J lost 4 bases, V lost 4 bases, and 11 bases had no gene match. Germline CDR1 reads SGHRS; CDR2 reads YFSETQ. The CDR3 nucleotides read TGCGCCAGCAGCCTGTACGTAACTAGCGGGAGTTCAGATACGCAGTATTTT. Translating gives CASSLYVTSGSSDTQYF.

This clone came up a few times. The chain uses TRBV19 and TRBJ1-5, with D possibly matching TRBD1 (6 bases). This CDR3 has 15 amino acids. V was pared by 3 bases and J by 6 bases, with 15 bases between. Germline assignment: CDR1 LNHDA and CDR2 SQIVND (reference sequence). The CDR3 nucleotides read TGTGCCAGTAGTATGAGGACAGCCAGAGGTCAGCCCCAGCATTTT. Its translation: CASSMRTARGQPQHF.

This clone was seen a few times. This chain uses TRBV19 with TRBJ1-2; 7 bases align to TRBD1. Losses at the gene ends were 0 bases for V and 10 bases for J; bases not matched to a gene: 2. Per germline, CDR1 LNHDA and CDR2 SQIVND (reference sequence). The CDR3 loop spans 12 amino acids. The CDR3: CASSIEDRTYTF. DNA for the CDR3: TGTGCCAGTAGTATAGAGGACAGGACCTACACCTTC.

This clone appeared a few times. This chain connects TRBV9 to TRBJ2-4; 7 positions agree with TRBD2. V dropped 3 bases and J dropped 8; count of bases not matched to a gene: 8. This CDR3 is built from 14 residues. The germline CDR1 and CDR2 sequences are SGDLS and YYNGEE. The CDR3 DNA sequence: TGTGCCAGCAGCGCCTTCAGGGAGGGCGACATTCAGTACTTC. Protein sequence: CASSAFREGDIQYF.

The chain uses TRBV2 and TRBJ2-7; D is ambiguous. Trimming shortened V by 7 bases and J by 0 bases, and 10 bases separated the two germline ends. The CDR3 sequence is 13 residues long. Germline CDR1 reads SNHLY; CDR2 reads FYNNEI. The CDR3 here is CASNLELSYEQYF. The DNA of the CDR3 is TGTGCCAGCAATCTTGAACTCTCCTACGAGCAGTACTTC.

This clone has only a few counts. The genes are TRBV2 and TRBJ2-7, with 9 bases matching TRBD1. CDR1 is SNHLY, CDR2 FYNNEI, per germline. The CDR3 contains 13 residues. V lost 6 bases and J lost 0; bases outside the gene matches: 0. The CDR3 region has the DNA TGTGCCAGCAGGGACAGGGGCTCCTACGAGCAGTACTTC. Translation: CASRDRGSYEQYF.

The chain employs TRBV14 and TRBJ2-3, with D possibly TRBD2 on 5 matching bases. V was clipped by 1 base and J by 0 bases, with 14 bases between them. This CDR3 is built from 17 residues. Germline V CDR1 and CDR2: SGHDN, FVKESK. The CDR3, as DNA: TGTGCCAGCAGCCAAGGTTGGGTAGCGTACAGCACAGATACGCAGTATTTT. It yields the protein CASSQGWVAYSTDTQYF.

The chain joins TRBV28 to TRBJ2-7; 8 bases are shared with TRBD1. This CDR3 has 12 residues. V dropped 5 bases and J dropped 7; count of bases not matched to a gene: 4. CDR1 is MDHEN and CDR2 is SYDVKM in the germline V gene. Here the CDR3 DNA reads TGTGCCAGCAGTGGACAGGGTGGAGAGCAGTACTTC. Translating it yields CASSGQGGEQYF.

This clone was seen only a few times. The chain has TRBV7-9 and TRBJ1-2; D unresolved. The germline CDR1 and CDR2 sequences are SEHNR and FQNEAQ (reference sequence). CDR3 length: 14 amino acids. V lost 5 bases and J 4 bases, leaving 14 bases between the germline ends. CDR3 region: CASSPRGLPYGYTF. DNA of the CDR3: TGTGCCAGCAGCCCTCGCGGGTTACCCTATGGCTACACCTTC.

This clone was counted between two and nine times. The chain recombines TRBV28 with TRBJ1-2; D unclear. The V end was cut by 3 bases, the J end by 4 bases, with 9 bases between. From germline, CDR1 is MDHEN and CDR2 SYDVKM. This CDR3 comprises 13 residues. DNA of the CDR3: TGTGCCAGCAGTTTTGGGCAAAGCTATGGCTACACCTTC. Its translation: CASSFGQSYGYTF.

At least ten counts were recorded for this clone. The V gene is TRBV13, the J gene TRBJ2-7, with 8 bases fitting TRBD1. In germline, CDR1 is PRHDT, CDR2 FYEKMQ (reference sequence). V lost 5 bases to trimming and J lost 3 bases; unmatched junction nucleotides: 3. This CDR3 has 13 residues. Here the CDR3 reads CASSTGQGYEQYF. CDR3 sequence (DNA): TGTGCCAGCAGCACCGGACAGGGCTACGAGCAGTACTTC.

There are a few counts of this clone. The genes are TRBV28 and TRBJ2-3; D ambiguous. Trimming removed 3 bases at V and 2 bases at J, with 6 bases between. Germline-derived CDR1 and CDR2 are MDHEN and SYDVKM. The CDR3 is made up of 13 amino acids. This chain's CDR3 is CASSFGSTDTQYF. Here the CDR3 DNA reads TGTGCCAGCAGTTTTGGCTCCACAGATACGCAGTATTTT.

The chain carries TRBV25-1 and TRBJ2-7; 11 bases match TRBD2. CDR3 length equals 15 residues. The germline V gene has CDR1 MGHDK and CDR2 SYGVNS. The V segment lost 4 bases and the J segment 4 bases; nucleotides outside the gene matches: 6. The CDR3 DNA reads TGTGCCAGCAGTGCAAAACTAGCGGGAGCTTACGAGCAGTACTTC. It specifies CASSAKLAGAYEQYF.

This clone was seen a few times. The rearrangement joins TRBV5-1 to TRBJ2-1; 8 bases align to TRBD2. This CDR3 has 15 residues. V trimming: 0 bases; J trimming: 6 bases; junction bases outside the gene matches: 5. The germline gives CDR1 SGHRS, CDR2 YFSETQ. The CDR3 sequence: CASSLGREGRNEQFF. The CDR3 DNA reads as TGCGCCAGCAGCTTGGGACGGGAGGGCCGCAATGAGCAGTTCTTC.

This chain uses TRBV7-8 with TRBJ2-3; TRBD2 is a possible D gene (6 bases). Trimming stripped 2 bases from V and 6 bases from J, with 9 bases between. The CDR3 is 13 amino acids. Germline loops: CDR1 SGHVS, CDR2 FQNEAQ. This CDR3 is CASSLRELDTQYF. The CDR3 DNA reads TGTGCCAGCAGCTTACGGGAGTTGGATACGCAGTATTTT.

As regards this clone: This sample includes further DNA sequences coding for the same CDR3. The chain couples TRBV5-1 to TRBJ1-1, with 7 bases identical to TRBD1. After removal of 2 bases from V and 4 bases from J, the junction contained 2 bases not matched to a gene. Germline loops: CDR1 SGHRS, CDR2 YFSETQ. The CDR3 spans 13 residues. CDR3 sequence reads: CASSFDRATEAFF. DNA for the CDR3: TGCGCCAGCAGCTTCGACAGGGCCACTGAAGCTTTCTTT.

This sequence joins TRBV7-9 and TRBJ2-5, with a tentative D call TRBD2 (6 bases). This CDR3 has 14 amino acids. Trimming pared 6 bases from V and 4 bases from J, leaving 15 bases between. Germline V gene data show CDR1 as SEHNR and CDR2 as FQNEAQ (reference sequence). DNA of the CDR3: TGTGCCAGCAGTGTGCGGGGCCACGGAGAGACCCAGTACTTC. Its translation: CASSVRGHGETQYF.

The table lists this clone with a few counts. This chain connects TRBV30 to TRBJ1-5, with D uncertain. The V gene lost 0 bases and the J gene lost 4 bases, with 7 bases spanning the gap. The CDR3 extends over 13 amino acids. Germline V gene lookup returns CDR1 GTSNPN and CDR2 SVGIG (reference sequence). The CDR3 spells CAWSVATNQPQHF. In nucleotides, the CDR3 is TGTGCCTGGAGTGTGGCGACTAATCAGCCCCAGCATTTT.

The J gene is TRBJ2-7, the V gene TRBV2; 7 bases fit TRBD1. The CDR3 is 14 residues long. J gave up 2 bases and V 7 bases, and 8 bases lay outside the gene matches. Germline V gives CDR1 SNHLY, CDR2 FYNNEI. The CDR3 region is CASTRQGSTYEQYF. CDR3 bases: TGTGCCAGCACCAGACAGGGTTCTACCTACGAGCAGTACTTC.

The rearrangement uses TRBV29-1 and TRBJ2-1; 8 bases map to TRBD1. The CDR3 length is 17 residues. With 7 bases clipped from V and 0 bases from J, the junction kept 14 bases outside the gene matches. CDR1 SQVTM and CDR2 ANQGSEA come from the germline V gene. CDR3 sequence: CSAGGTGGKPSYNEQFF. The CDR3 DNA follows: TGCAGCGCCGGAGGGACAGGCGGAAAACCCTCCTACAATGAGCAGTTCTTC.

The chain recombines TRBV5-4 with TRBJ2-2; the D gene is possibly TRBD1 (6 bases). Germline loops: CDR1 SGHNT, CDR2 YYREEE (reference sequence). Trimming shortened V by 4 bases and J by 5 bases, and 12 bases separated the two germline ends. The length of the CDR3 is 14 residues. The CDR3 region has the DNA TGTGCCAGCAGCGCACAGGGTGTGACCGGGGAGCTGTTTTTT. This translates into CASSAQGVTGELFF. Filled out from reference TRBV5-4 and TRBJ2-2, the complete variable domain reads ETGVTQSPTHLIKTRGQQVTLRCSSQSGHNTVSWYQQALGQGPQFIFQYYREEENGRGNFPPRFSGLQFPNYSSELNVNALELDDSALYLCASSAQGVTGELFFGEGSRLTVL.

This chain connects TRBV9 to TRBJ2-1; 9 bases align to TRBD1. Germline V gene lookup returns CDR1 SGDLS and CDR2 YYNGEE. The ends lost 5 bases at V and 8 bases at J; junction bases unmatched: 8. The CDR3 has 14 residues. CDR3 nucleotides: TGTGCCAGCAGTACCGGGACAGGGATCCATGAGCAGTTCTTC. This gives the protein CASSTGTGIHEQFF.